This T cell receptor (beta chain) was retrieved from a study of T cells in tumors after PD-1 blockade. About the study: Patients received pembrolizumab 200 mg every 3 weeks or cemiplimab 350 mg every 2 weeks. Study outcomes and limitations: Some novel exhausted tumor clones appeared in pre-treatment blood, suggesting peripheral recruitment.

Clones were read by immunoSEQ multiplex PCR, and TCRdb kept only the in-frame ones, dropping some. Of around 35,000 clones listed, around 72% are singletons. Note on this clone: What it binds is unknown.

The CDR3 sequence is 14 residues long. Germline lookup yields CDR1 SQVTM and CDR2 ANQGSEA. V trimming: 1 base; J trimming: 4 bases; junction bases outside the gene matches: 4. The source is a human donor with basal cell carcinoma. Sample: PBMCs, taken after anti-PD-1 treatment. The chain is built from TRBV29-1 and TRBJ2-3; 8 bases align to TRBD1. CDR3 in DNA: TGCAGCGTTGAAGGGACAGGGAATCCAGATACGCAGTATTTT. Its translation: CSVEGTGNPDTQYF.